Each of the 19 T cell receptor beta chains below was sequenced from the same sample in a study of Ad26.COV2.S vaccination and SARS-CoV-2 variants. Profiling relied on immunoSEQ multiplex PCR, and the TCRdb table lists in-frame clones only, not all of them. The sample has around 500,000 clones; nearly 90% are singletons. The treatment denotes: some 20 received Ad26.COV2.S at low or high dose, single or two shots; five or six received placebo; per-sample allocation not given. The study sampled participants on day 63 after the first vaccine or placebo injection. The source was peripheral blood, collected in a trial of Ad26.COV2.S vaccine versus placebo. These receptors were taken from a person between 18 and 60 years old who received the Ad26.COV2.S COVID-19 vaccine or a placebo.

CDR3 sequence (DNA): TGTGCCAGCAGCCAAGATCCAGACCCTAGCTCCTACGAGCAGTACTTC. This encodes CASSQDPDPSSYEQYF. The chain carries TRBV3-1 (or the pseudogene TRBV3-2) and TRBJ2-7; unclear D gene. CDR1 and CDR2 from the germline V gene are LGHDT and YNNKEL (reference sequence). V was pared by 0 bases and J by 0 bases, with 12 bases between. This CDR3 contains 16 residues.

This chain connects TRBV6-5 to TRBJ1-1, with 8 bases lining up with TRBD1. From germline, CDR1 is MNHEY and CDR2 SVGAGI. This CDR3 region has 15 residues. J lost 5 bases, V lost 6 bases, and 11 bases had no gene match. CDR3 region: CASREGGTGQTEAFF. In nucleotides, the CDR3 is TGTGCCAGCAGGGAGGGTGGGACAGGACAAACTGAAGCTTTCTTT.

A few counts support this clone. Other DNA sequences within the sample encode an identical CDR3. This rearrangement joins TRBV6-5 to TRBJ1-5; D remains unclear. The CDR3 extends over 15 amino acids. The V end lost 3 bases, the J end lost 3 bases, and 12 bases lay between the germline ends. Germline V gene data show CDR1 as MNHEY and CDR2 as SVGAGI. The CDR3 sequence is CASSYAGNSNQPQHF. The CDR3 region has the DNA TGTGCCAGCAGTTATGCCGGGAACTCCAATCAGCCCCAGCATTTT.

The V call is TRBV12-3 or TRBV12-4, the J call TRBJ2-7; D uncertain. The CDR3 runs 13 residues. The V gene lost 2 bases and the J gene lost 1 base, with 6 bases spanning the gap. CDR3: CASSLRVSYEQYF. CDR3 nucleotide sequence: TGTGCCAGCAGTTTAAGGGTGTCCTACGAGCAGTACTTC.

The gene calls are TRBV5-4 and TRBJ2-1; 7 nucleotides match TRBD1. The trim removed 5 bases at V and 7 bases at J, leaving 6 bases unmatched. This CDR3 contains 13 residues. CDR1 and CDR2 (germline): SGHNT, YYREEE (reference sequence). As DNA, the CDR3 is TGTGCCAGCAGTACCGACAGGGCTAATGAGCAGTTCTTC. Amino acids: CASSTDRANEQFF. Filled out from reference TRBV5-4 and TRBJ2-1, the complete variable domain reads ETGVTQSPTHLIKTRGQQVTLRCSSQSGHNTVSWYQQALGQGPQFIFQYYREEENGRGNFPPRFSGLQFPNYSSELNVNALELDDSALYLCASSTDRANEQFFGPGTRLTVL.

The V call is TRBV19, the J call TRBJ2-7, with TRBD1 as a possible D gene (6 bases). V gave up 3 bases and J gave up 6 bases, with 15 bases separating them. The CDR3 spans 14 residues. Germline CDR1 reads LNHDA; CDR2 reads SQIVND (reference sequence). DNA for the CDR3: TGTGCCAGTAGTATGCACAGGGACGGATCCGAGCAGTACTTC. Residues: CASSMHRDGSEQYF.

The CDR3 DNA follows: TGCGCCAGCAGCCAAGTGTCCGGGCTTAATGAAAAACTGTTTTTT. This encodes CASSQVSGLNEKLFF. The chain has TRBV4-1 and TRBJ1-4, with unresolved D. The ends were cut back, 1 base at V and 4 bases at J, with 10 bases in the middle. Germline loops: CDR1 MGHRA, CDR2 YSYEKL. The CDR3 runs to 15 residues.

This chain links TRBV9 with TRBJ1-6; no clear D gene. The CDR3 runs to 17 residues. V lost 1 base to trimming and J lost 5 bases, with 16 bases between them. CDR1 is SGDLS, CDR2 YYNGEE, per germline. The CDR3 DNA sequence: TGTGCCAGCAGCGTATCGTACCATGCGGCCGATAATTCACCCCTCCACTTT. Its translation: CASSVSYHAADNSPLHF.

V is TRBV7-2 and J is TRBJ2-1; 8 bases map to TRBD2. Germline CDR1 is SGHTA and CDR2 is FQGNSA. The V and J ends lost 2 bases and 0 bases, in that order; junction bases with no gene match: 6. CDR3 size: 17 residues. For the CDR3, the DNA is TGTGCCAGCAGCTTACGGGCGGCGGGAGGCTCCTACAATGAGCAGTTCTTC. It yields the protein CASSLRAAGGSYNEQFF.

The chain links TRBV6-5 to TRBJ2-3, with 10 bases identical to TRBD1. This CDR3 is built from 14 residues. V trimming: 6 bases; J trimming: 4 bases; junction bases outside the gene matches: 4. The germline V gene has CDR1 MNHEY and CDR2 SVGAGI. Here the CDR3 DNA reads TGTGCCAGCAGGACAGGGGGCCGTTCAGATACGCAGTATTTT. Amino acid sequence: CASRTGGRSDTQYF.

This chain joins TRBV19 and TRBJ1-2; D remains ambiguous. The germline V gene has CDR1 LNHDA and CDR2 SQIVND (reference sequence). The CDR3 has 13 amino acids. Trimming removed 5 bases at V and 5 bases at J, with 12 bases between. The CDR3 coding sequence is TGTGCCAGTAGTGGAAGGGCCTATTATGGCTACACCTTC. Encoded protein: CASSGRAYYGYTF.

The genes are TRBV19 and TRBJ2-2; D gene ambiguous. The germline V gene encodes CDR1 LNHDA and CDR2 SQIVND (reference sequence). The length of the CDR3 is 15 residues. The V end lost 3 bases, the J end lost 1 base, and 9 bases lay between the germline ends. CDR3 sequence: CASSIILMNTGELFF. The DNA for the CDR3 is TGTGCCAGTAGTATTATTCTGATGAACACCGGGGAGCTGTTTTTT.

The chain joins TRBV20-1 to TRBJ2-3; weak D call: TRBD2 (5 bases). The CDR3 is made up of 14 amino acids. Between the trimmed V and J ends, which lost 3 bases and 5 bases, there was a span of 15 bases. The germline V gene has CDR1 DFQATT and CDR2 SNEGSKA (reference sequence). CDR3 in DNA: TGCAGTGCTAGTGTCCCTAGCAAGGGAGATACGCAGTATTTT. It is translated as CSASVPSKGDTQYF.

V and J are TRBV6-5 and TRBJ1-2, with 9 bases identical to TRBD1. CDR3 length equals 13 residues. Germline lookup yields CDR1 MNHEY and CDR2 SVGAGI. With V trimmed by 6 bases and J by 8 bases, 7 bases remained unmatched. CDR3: CASSRQGGRGYTF. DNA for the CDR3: TGTGCCAGCAGCCGACAGGGGGGAAGAGGCTACACCTTC.

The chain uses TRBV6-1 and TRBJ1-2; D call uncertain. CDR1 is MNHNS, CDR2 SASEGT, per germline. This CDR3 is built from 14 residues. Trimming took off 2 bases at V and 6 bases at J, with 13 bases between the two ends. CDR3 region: CASSEFGGLNGYTF. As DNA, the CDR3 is TGTGCCAGCAGTGAATTTGGAGGGCTGAATGGCTACACCTTC.

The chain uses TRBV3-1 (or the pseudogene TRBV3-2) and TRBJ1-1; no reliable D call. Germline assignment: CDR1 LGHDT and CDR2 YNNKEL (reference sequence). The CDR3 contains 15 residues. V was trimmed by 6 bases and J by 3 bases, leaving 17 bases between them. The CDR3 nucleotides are TGTGCCAGCAGGCGGACGGGAGGTTGGGACACTGAAGCTTTCTTT. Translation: CASRRTGGWDTEAFF.

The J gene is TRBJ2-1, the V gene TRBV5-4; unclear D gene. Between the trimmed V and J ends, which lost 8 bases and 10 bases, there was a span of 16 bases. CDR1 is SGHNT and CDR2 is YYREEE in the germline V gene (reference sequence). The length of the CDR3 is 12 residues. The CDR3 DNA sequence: TGTGCCAGGCAGCACGAGCGAGGCGAGCAGTTCTTC. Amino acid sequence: CARQHERGEQFF.

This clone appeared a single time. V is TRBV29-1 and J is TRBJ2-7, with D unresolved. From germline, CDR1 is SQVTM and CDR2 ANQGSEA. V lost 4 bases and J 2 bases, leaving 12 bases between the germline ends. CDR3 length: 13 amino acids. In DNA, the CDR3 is TGCAGCGTTGGCCGAGGTGCGACCTACGAGCAGTACTTC. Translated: CSVGRGATYEQYF.

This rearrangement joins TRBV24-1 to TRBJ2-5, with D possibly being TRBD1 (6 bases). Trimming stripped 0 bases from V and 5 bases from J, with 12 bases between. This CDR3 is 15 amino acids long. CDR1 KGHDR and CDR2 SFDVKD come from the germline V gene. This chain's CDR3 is CATSDLRRGVETQYF. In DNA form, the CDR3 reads TGTGCCACCAGTGATTTGCGCAGGGGAGTTGAGACCCAGTACTTC.